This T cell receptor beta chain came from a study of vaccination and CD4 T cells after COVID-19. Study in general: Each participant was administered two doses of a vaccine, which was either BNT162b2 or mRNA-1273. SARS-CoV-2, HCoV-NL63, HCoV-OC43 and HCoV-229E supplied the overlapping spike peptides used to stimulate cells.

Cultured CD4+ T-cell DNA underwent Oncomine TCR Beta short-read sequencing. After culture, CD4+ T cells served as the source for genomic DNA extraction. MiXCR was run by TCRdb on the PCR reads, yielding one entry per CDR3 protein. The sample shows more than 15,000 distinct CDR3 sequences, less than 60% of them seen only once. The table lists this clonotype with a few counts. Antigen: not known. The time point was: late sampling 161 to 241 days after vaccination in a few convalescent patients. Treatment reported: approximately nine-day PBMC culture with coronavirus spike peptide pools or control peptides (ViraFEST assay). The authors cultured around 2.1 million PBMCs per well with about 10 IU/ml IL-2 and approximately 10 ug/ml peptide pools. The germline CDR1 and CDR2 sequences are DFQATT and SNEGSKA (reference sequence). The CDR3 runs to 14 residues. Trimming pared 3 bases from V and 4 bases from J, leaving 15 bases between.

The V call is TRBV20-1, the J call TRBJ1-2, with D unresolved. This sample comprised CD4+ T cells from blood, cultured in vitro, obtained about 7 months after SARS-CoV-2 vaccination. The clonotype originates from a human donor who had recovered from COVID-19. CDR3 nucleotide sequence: TGCAGTGCTAGGAGGTTGGCATCCCCCTATGGCTACACCTTC. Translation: CSARRLASPYGYTF.